This TCR beta chain was recorded in a study of control samples from healthy donors and cancer patients. This clone has ten or more counts. Measured with immunoSEQ multiplex PCR; TCRdb has only the in-frame clones, and not every one. Altogether roughly 150,000 clones are present, around 90% being singletons, with the ten largest covering more than 4%. Germline lookup yields CDR1 SEHNR and CDR2 FQNEAQ (reference sequence). CDR3 length: 13 amino acids. Trimming took off 6 bases at V and 4 bases at J, with 9 bases between the two ends. The TCR sequence derives from a man under 40 in good health. Sequenced input: blood. The gene calls are TRBV7-9 and TRBJ1-4; a possible D gene is TRBD1 (5 bases). The CDR3 spells CASRSTVNEKLFF. As DNA, the CDR3 is TGTGCCAGCAGATCGACAGTTAATGAAAAACTGTTTTTT.